Listed below are T cell receptor beta chains from one sample, sequenced in a study of T cells in Graves' hyperthyroidism and ophthalmopathy. TCRdb re-called the multiplex PCR reads with MiXCR, one entry per CDR3 protein. Of 650,000 to 750,000 distinct CDR3 sequences listed, 14% are singletons. The specimen sequenced was blood. All receptors derive from a woman aged 18-29 years with Graves' hyperthyroidism. Both conserved end residues are part of each CDR3. Each record gives: D gene, clone size, V gene, J gene, CDR3 protein, CDR3 DNA. D genes are given only for firm matches. Not every row has a clone size; where given, it reads once, few, many or a size class.

-	many	TRBV18	TRBJ2-7	CASSPQGAMQYF	TGTGCCAGCTCACCCCAAGGGGCGATGCAGTACTTC
TRBD2	-	TRBV4-3	TRBJ2-1	CASSRAGTSNEQFF	TGCGCCAGCAGCCGAGCCGGGACTAGCAATGAGCAGTTCTTC
TRBD2	-	TRBV27	TRBJ2-1	CASIAGLAGNNEQFF	TGTGCCAGCATCGCGGGACTAGCGGGCAACAATGAGCAGTTCTTC
-	few	TRBV2	TRBJ2-3	CASSEGASLGTDTQYF	TGTGCCAGCAGTGAAGGGGCTTCCCTCGGGACAGATACGCAGTATTTT
-	many	TRBV7-8	TRBJ2-1	CASSSPPNEQFF	TGTGCCAGCAGCTCCCCCCCCAATGAGCAGTTCTTC
TRBD1	-	TRBV24-1	TRBJ2-4	CATSDSGTGRGQYF	TGTGCCACCAGTGATTCGGGGACAGGCCGGGGTCAGTACTTC
-	few	TRBV24-1	TRBJ1-5	CATSDPTGNQPQHF	TGTGCCACCAGTGATCCCACAGGTAATCAGCCCCAGCATTTT
-	-	TRBV28	TRBJ2-5	CASSLRGTAETQYF	TGTGCCAGCAGTCTACGGGGCACCGCAGAGACCCAGTACTTC
-	-	TRBV28	TRBJ1-5	CASSLRGGRNQPQHF	TGTGCCAGCAGTTTACGGGGGGGGAGAAATCAGCCCCAGCATTTT
-	few	TRBV29-1	TRBJ2-1	CSVDSSPRGEQFF	TGCAGCGTTGACTCTAGCCCTAGGGGTGAGCAGTTCTTC
TRBD1	many	TRBV5-1	TRBJ1-2	CASSLNPGQGSGYTF	TGCGCCAGCAGCCTCAATCCGGGACAGGGGAGTGGCTACACCTTC
-	few	TRBV9	TRBJ1-3	CASSAQGSLFSGNTIYF	TGTGCCAGCAGCGCCCAAGGCAGTTTATTCTCTGGAAACACCATATATTTT
-	many	TRBV7-9	TRBJ2-3	CASSSAPGAFSDTQYF	TGTGCCAGCAGCTCTGCTCCGGGAGCCTTCTCAGATACGCAGTATTTT
-	many	TRBV7-3	TRBJ2-1	CASSLTQYNEQFF	TGTGCCAGCAGCTTAACCCAGTACAATGAGCAGTTCTTC
-	many	TRBV12-3/TRBV12-4	TRBJ2-7	CASRGDSWERYEQYF	TGTGCCAGCAGGGGCGACAGCTGGGAGCGCTACGAGCAGTACTTC
-	-	TRBV18	TRBJ1-2	CASSPWVTSSNYGYTF	TGTGCCAGCTCACCATGGGTCACTAGCTCTAACTATGGCTACACCTTC
-	many	TRBV20-1	TRBJ1-1	CSAPLTVNTEAFF	TGCAGTGCGCCCCTAACAGTAAACACTGAAGCTTTCTTT
-	many	TRBV7-9	TRBJ2-3	CASSFRIVGSTDTQYF	TGTGCCAGCAGCTTCAGGATAGTGGGTAGCACAGATACGCAGTATTTT
TRBD1	-	TRBV6-1	TRBJ2-3	CASSGSGTGGSDTQYF	TGTGCCAGCAGCGGTTCTGGGACAGGGGGCTCAGATACGCAGTATTTT
TRBD1	many	TRBV12-3/TRBV12-4	TRBJ1-1	CASSGQGEINTEAFF	TGTGCCAGCAGCGGACAGGGGGAGATAAACACTGAAGCTTTCTTT
TRBD2	many	TRBV3-1	TRBJ2-3	CASSQVTSGSGADTQYF	TGTGCCAGCAGCCAAGTTACTAGCGGGAGTGGGGCAGATACGCAGTATTTT
-	many	TRBV7-2	TRBJ1-1	CASSAWPDSHRGAEAFF	TGTGCCAGCAGCGCTTGGCCGGACTCTCACCGAGGAGCTGAAGCTTTCTTT